This T cell receptor beta chain was sequenced in a study of CD8+ T cells in alopecia areata. Study in general: Twice a day, 5 to 10 mg of oral tofacitinib was administered to treated patients.

The CDR3 runs to 13 residues. Per the germline V gene, CDR1 is MNHEY and CDR2 is SVGAGI. Trimming removed 2 bases from V and 0 bases from J, with 3 bases in between. As the sequencing template, cDNA was produced by extracting RNA and reverse transcribing it. Assay: immunoSEQ multiplex PCR; the TCRdb copy retains only in-frame clones and omits some. The table shows some 95,000 clones, with about 40% occurring only once. Regarding treatment: oral pan-JAK inhibitor, 5-10 mg twice daily. From alopecia areata patients, lesional scalp punch biopsies and peripheral blood were collected. The J gene is TRBJ2-3, the V gene TRBV6-5; no firm D call. The sequence was obtained from a human donor with alopecia areata. The sequenced sample was CD8+ T cells sorted from blood, obtained at week 24, from a patient treated with tofacitinib. The CDR3 coding sequence is TGTGCCAGCAGTTACGGTAGCACAGATACGCAGTATTTT. It codes for CASSYGSTDTQYF.